This record looks at one T cell receptor beta chain sequence and its context. Its antigen is undetermined. This sample stems from a study of T-cell memory formation after mild COVID-19. The study, taken as a whole, reports: Pre-infection memory held some responding clones, suggesting pre-existing cross-reactive T cells responded.

Trimming took off 11 bases at V and 3 bases at J, with 17 bases between the two ends. The CDR3 length is 14 residues. The germline gives CDR1 ENHRY, CDR2 SYGVKD. The TCR alpha and TCR beta cDNA libraries, bearing sample barcodes and UMIs, were generated by 5'RACE using constant-segment primers. One entry per CDR3 protein results from TCRdb running MiXCR on the 5' RACE reads. The table has over 120,000 distinct CDR3 sequences, less than 25% seen once. Sequencing input: PBMCs or a T cell subset sorted from them (not recorded which). The receptor's source is an adult woman who had mild COVID-19 (a few samples of this study predate the infection). Cell type and time point are not known. The J gene is TRBJ1-5, the V gene TRBV10-3; D unresolved. The CDR3: CALFRRANNQPQHF. DNA for the CDR3: TGTGCCCTTTTCCGAAGGGCCAACAATCAGCCCCAGCATTTT.